Presented here are 23 T cell receptor beta chains from one specimen sequenced in a study of blood T cell repertoires in COVID-19. Some clones are missing from TCRdb's copy, which holds only in-frame ones; the method was immunoSEQ multiplex PCR. The table lists 200,000 or so clones, around 86% of them singletons. The sample consisted of peripheral blood. These receptors all stem from an older man with acute or convalescent COVID-19.

The chain uses TRBV19 and TRBJ2-7, with a tentative D call TRBD2 (6 bases). Germline loops: CDR1 LNHDA, CDR2 SQIVND (reference sequence). V lost 3 bases to trimming and J lost 0 bases, with 12 bases between them. The CDR3 spans 15 residues. In DNA, the CDR3 is TGTGCCAGTAGTATGGATGCGGAGGGCTCCTACGAGCAGTACTTC. Its protein product is CASSMDAEGSYEQYF.

The chain employs TRBV7-2 and TRBJ1-2; 9 nucleotides agree with TRBD1. V dropped 4 bases and J dropped 4; count of bases not matched to a gene: 7. The CDR3 runs to 15 residues. Germline CDR1 and CDR2: SGHTA and FQGNSA. The CDR3 is CASSSGTGTFYGYTF. The DNA of the CDR3 is TGTGCCAGCAGCTCCGGGACAGGGACCTTCTATGGCTACACCTTC.

CDR3 DNA: TGTGCCATCAGTCCCTCCCCGGGGACTTCCTACGAGCAGTACTTC. Its translation is CAISPSPGTSYEQYF. The chain is built from TRBV10-3 and TRBJ2-7; a possible D gene is TRBD2 (6 bases). CDR1 and CDR2 from the germline V gene are ENHRY and SYGVKD. Trimming removed 5 bases at V and 1 base at J, with 15 bases between. This CDR3 contains 15 residues.

This clone was seen once. The V and J genes are TRBV18 and TRBJ2-7; 10 nucleotides align to TRBD1. V was clipped by 1 base and J by 6 bases; unmatched bases: 6. CDR3 size: 15 residues. CDR1 is KGHSH, CDR2 LQKENI, per germline. The CDR3 region has the DNA TGTGCCAGCTCACCACAACGGGACAGGGGAGGCGAGCAGTACGTC. Translation gives CASSPQRDRGGEQYV.

The rearrangement uses TRBV30 and TRBJ1-6; 7 bases map to TRBD1. CDR1 and CDR2 from the germline V gene are GTSNPN and SVGIG (reference sequence). The CDR3 length is 13 residues. The V gene end was trimmed by 1 base and the J gene end by 10 bases; junction bases not matched to a gene: 4. The CDR3 nucleotides are TGTGCCTGGAGTGGACAGGGAACCTCACCCCTCCACTTT. Translating it yields CAWSGQGTSPLHF.

This chain's CDR3 is CASSPRTGPNQPQHF. CDR3 DNA sequence: TGTGCCAGCAGTCCCCGGACAGGGCCTAATCAGCCCCAGCATTTT. The rearrangement links TRBV28 to TRBJ1-5; 8 bases are shared with TRBD1. Per germline, CDR1 MDHEN and CDR2 SYDVKM. The V gene end was trimmed by 5 bases and the J gene end by 4 bases; junction bases not matched to a gene: 7. This CDR3 spans 15 amino acids. Full variable domain (outside the CDR3, taken from reference TRBV28 and TRBJ1-5): DVKVTQSSRYLVKRTGEKVFLECVQDMDHENMFWYRQDPGLGLRLIYFSYDVKMKEKGDIPEGYSVSREKKERFSLILESASTNQTSMYLCASSPRTGPNQPQHFGDGTRLSIL.

In DNA form, the CDR3 reads TGTGCCAGCAGTGAAACAGGGAATAGTTCACCCCTCCACTTT. It yields the protein CASSETGNSSPLHF. The chain is built from TRBV2 and TRBJ1-6, with D possibly being TRBD1 (6 bases). Germline V CDR1 and CDR2: SNHLY, FYNNEI. This CDR3 spans 14 amino acids. Trimming cost V 2 bases and J 9 bases, with 11 bases left between them.

The CDR3 DNA reads as TGCGCCAGCAGCTACTACCGGGAAAGTGCCAACTCACCCCTCCACTTT. Encoded protein: CASSYYRESANSPLHF. The chain recombines TRBV5-1 with TRBJ1-6, with D hard to call. With 3 bases removed from V and 10 bases from J, the gap between germline ends came to 20 bases. The CDR3 extends over 16 amino acids. CDR1 is SGHRS and CDR2 is YFSETQ in the germline V gene.

Worth noting for this clone: At one end the junction does not follow the germline gene, possibly because of a read error. V gene TRBV7-9 combines with J gene TRBJ1-4; D unclear. The CDR3 has 15 residues. Germline-derived CDR1 and CDR2 are SEHNR and FQNEAQ (reference sequence). The CDR3, as DNA: TGTACCAGCAGCTTGGAGGGAACTAGGGTTGAAAAACTGTTTTTT. This encodes CTSSLEGTRVEKLFF. The variable domain in full, with the rest retrieved from reference TRBV7-9 and TRBJ1-4, is DTGVSQNPRHKITKRGQNVTFRCDPISEHNRLYWYRQTLGQGPEFLTYFQNEAQLEKSRLLSDRFSAERPKGSFSTLEIQRTEQGDSAMYLCTSSLEGTRVEKLFFGSGTQLSVL.

V gene TRBV5-1 combines with J gene TRBJ2-1; 7 positions agree with TRBD1. CDR3 length: 16 amino acids. Germline CDR1 reads SGHRS; CDR2 reads YFSETQ. Trimming cost V 2 bases and J 1 base; bases outside gene matches: 6. CDR3 in amino acids: CASSLAGTVSYNEQFF. CDR3 in DNA: TGCGCCAGCAGCTTAGCCGGGACAGTTTCCTACAATGAGCAGTTCTTC.

This sequence joins TRBV7-9 and TRBJ1-6, with 7 bases lining up with TRBD1. CDR1 is SEHNR and CDR2 is FQNEAQ in the germline V gene (reference sequence). The trim removed 5 bases at V and 6 bases at J, leaving 7 bases unmatched. The CDR3 has 15 amino acids. CDR3 protein: CASSPTGRTNSPLHF. DNA for the CDR3: TGTGCCAGCAGCCCGACAGGGAGAACTAATTCACCCCTCCACTTT.

The rearrangement links TRBV6-5 to TRBJ2-5; TRBD1 agrees at 9 bases. The CDR3 totals 13 residues. The ends lost 6 bases at V and 5 bases at J; junction bases unmatched: 4. Germline V gene lookup returns CDR1 MNHEY and CDR2 SVGAGI. The CDR3 region has the DNA TGTGCCAGCAGCACGACAGGGGGGGAGACCCAGTACTTC. Its translation: CASSTTGGETQYF.

The V gene is TRBV5-6, the J gene TRBJ2-1; 8 bases match TRBD2. Trimming removed 2 bases from V and 5 bases from J; junction bases left unmatched: 6. This CDR3 has 15 residues. The germline gives CDR1 SGHDT, CDR2 YYEEEE. The DNA of the CDR3 is TGTGCCAGCAGCTTTCGGGAGGGGAAGAACAATGAGCAGTTCTTC. The encoded protein is CASSFREGKNNEQFF.

This clone occurred a few times. This rearrangement joins TRBV7-3 to TRBJ1-1; the match to TRBD1 covers 12 bases. Trimming removed 4 bases from V and 1 base from J; junction bases left unmatched: 7. Germline CDR1 is SGHTA and CDR2 is FQGTGA. The CDR3 length is 17 residues. The CDR3 loop is CASSSPGQGAGNTEAFF. DNA for the CDR3: TGTGCCAGCAGCTCGCCGGGACAGGGGGCCGGGAACACTGAAGCTTTCTTT. The complete variable domain, with remaining parts taken from reference TRBV7-3 and TRBJ1-1, reads GAGVSQTPSNKVTEKGKYVELRCDPISGHTALYWYRQSLGQGPEFLIYFQGTGAADDSGLPNDRFFAVRPEGSVSTLKIQRTERGDSAVYLCASSSPGQGAGNTEAFFGQGTRLTVV.

This clone has a single count. The genes are TRBV30 and TRBJ1-1; D ambiguous. The CDR3 consists of 14 residues. Between the trimmed V and J ends, which lost 3 bases and 0 bases, there was a span of 11 bases. CDR1 and CDR2 (germline): GTSNPN, SVGIG (reference sequence). The CDR3 loop is CAWRYASMNTEAFF. DNA for the CDR3: TGTGCCTGGAGGTACGCCAGTATGAACACTGAAGCTTTCTTT.

V usage is TRBV6-1 and J usage is TRBJ2-5; 7 nucleotides align to TRBD2. Germline-derived CDR1 and CDR2 are MNHNS and SASEGT. The CDR3 is 15 residues long. The junction had 8 bases not matched to a gene; V was cut back by 5 bases and J by 2 bases. CDR3 sequence reads: CASSFRAGVQETQYF. In nucleotides, the CDR3 is TGTGCCAGCAGTTTTCGTGCGGGAGTGCAAGAGACCCAGTACTTC.

This clone was recorded a few times. Here the CDR3 DNA reads TGTGCCAGTAGCTGGGGACAGTCAACTAATGAAAAACTGTTTTTT. Protein sequence: CASSWGQSTNEKLFF. This chain connects TRBV19 to TRBJ1-4; 7 positions match TRBD1. The CDR3 contains 15 residues. Looked up from germline, CDR1 is LNHDA and CDR2 is SQIVND (reference sequence). With 6 bases clipped from V and 0 bases from J, the junction kept 4 bases outside the gene matches.

The gene calls are TRBV29-1 and TRBJ2-1; 10 bases align to TRBD1. CDR3 length: 16 residues. Trimming at V came to 6 bases and at J to 3 bases, leaving 11 bases not matched to a gene. Germline CDR1 is SQVTM and CDR2 is ANQGSEA. The CDR3, as DNA: TGCAGCGTCGCTTCCGACAGGGGGCGCAGCTACAATGAGCAGTTCTTC. This sequence encodes CSVASDRGRSYNEQFF.

The V gene is TRBV12-5, the J gene TRBJ2-2; TRBD1 aligns across 8 bases. Trimming at V came to 6 bases and at J to 1 base, leaving 10 bases not matched to a gene. The germline gives CDR1 LGHNT, CDR2 FRNRAP. The CDR3 spans 17 residues. CDR3 nucleotide sequence: TGTGCTAGTGGCCTGATGATTGGGACAGGGAACACCGGGGAGCTGTTTTTT. Its protein product is CASGLMIGTGNTGELFF.

This chain links TRBV28 with TRBJ1-1, with D uncertain. V lost 2 bases and J lost 4, with 8 bases in between. This CDR3 is 13 amino acids long. In germline, CDR1 is MDHEN, CDR2 SYDVKM. CDR3 protein: CASSLTGGTEAFF. The DNA for the CDR3 is TGTGCCAGCAGTTTAACCGGAGGCACTGAAGCTTTCTTT.

The chain couples TRBV12-3 or TRBV12-4 to TRBJ2-5; D possibly corresponds to TRBD2 (5 bases). The CDR3 loop spans 13 amino acids. The V end lost 3 bases, the J end lost 2 bases, and 7 bases lay between the germline ends. CDR3 in amino acids: CASSFLAQETQYF. CDR3 coding DNA: TGTGCCAGCAGTTTTCTAGCACAAGAGACCCAGTACTTC.

V and J are TRBV30 and TRBJ1-1, with D uncertain. Germline values: CDR1 GTSNPN, CDR2 SVGIG (reference sequence). V was shortened by 1 base and J by 2 bases, with 8 bases between the two germline ends. The length of the CDR3 is 13 residues. The CDR3 region has the DNA TGTGCCTGGAGTGCGGGAACCAACACTGAAGCTTTCTTT. It translates to CAWSAGTNTEAFF.

The rearrangement joins TRBV19 to TRBJ2-2; 7 positions match TRBD1. In germline, CDR1 is LNHDA, CDR2 SQIVND (reference sequence). There are 15 residues in the CDR3. J gave up 2 bases and V 9 bases, and 9 bases lay outside the gene matches. CDR3 region: CASHLGTVNTGELFF. The CDR3 DNA sequence: TGTGCCAGCCACTTAGGGACAGTTAACACCGGGGAGCTGTTTTTT.